This TCR beta chain was sequenced during a study of Graves' ophthalmopathy and Graves' hyperthyroidism. Study results and caveats: The study's model predicted ophthalmopathy progression at about 68% sensitivity and around 75% specificity. Most expanded clonotypes from thyroid (those above 0.001 frequency) were also found in blood. Ophthalmopathy and stable hyperthyroidism were discriminated by a 13-signature model, with about 90% sensitivity and approximately 78% specificity.

The study amplified TCR beta CDR3 regions using RNA transcripts. The first round was an RT-PCR with HTBI primers, and the second round was a multiplex PCR. TCRdb redid the calling of the multiplex PCR reads with MiXCR, one entry per CDR3 protein. The sample shows 900,000 to 1,200,000 distinct CDR3 sequences, less than 45% of them seen only once. This clonotype was observed a few times. Its matching antigen is unknown. Germline lookup yields CDR1 LGHDT and CDR2 YNNKEL (reference sequence). V was cut by 0 bases and J by 2 bases, with 10 bases left in between. The CDR3 has 15 amino acids. None of the included patients had other autoimmune diseases, uncontrolled infections, pregnancy or lactation, as these led to exclusion.

The receptor was derived from an adult man with Graves' hyperthyroidism. The rearrangement uses TRBV3-1 and TRBJ1-2; D not resolved. Material for sequencing was peripheral blood or thyroid tissue (not recorded which). Written as DNA, the CDR3 is TGTGCCAGCAGCCAAGACTTTCGGTCAAACTATGGCTACACCTTC. It yields the protein CASSQDFRSNYGYTF.